This T cell receptor beta chain derives from a study of blood T cell repertoires in COVID-19. Study-wide context: Some COVID-19 samples were acute and others convalescent; all came from the United States, Italy and Spain.

The CDR3 runs 14 residues. Germline CDR1 reads MNHEY; CDR2 reads SVGAGI. V lost 4 bases and J lost 6; bases outside the gene matches: 6. As originally analysed: Nucleated cell number was recorded as an estimate derived from reference gene primer amplification. This table comes from immunoSEQ multiplex PCR, and its TCRdb copy is limited to in-frame clones, with some not included. That table furnishes V, J and clone size, whereas the DNA furnished D and trimming. Here the sample spans about 240,000 clones, roughly nine tenths being singletons. Sequencing was carried out using peripheral blood. The gene calls are TRBV6-5 and TRBJ1-2; 9 nucleotides align to TRBD1. This clonotype originated in a man in his fifties or sixties who had recovered from COVID-19. As DNA, the CDR3 is TGTGCCAGCAGTTGGGACAGGGCCACTAATGGCTACACCTTC. Translation gives CASSWDRATNGYTF.